This T cell receptor beta chain was obtained from a study of blood T cell repertoires in COVID-19. At the level of the study: T cells, B-cell-depleted T cells, or PBMCs supplied cDNA or gDNA.

Study processing details: Estimates of nucleated cell counts were drawn from the amplification of reference gene primers. Assay used: immunoSEQ multiplex PCR; TCRdb lists only in-frame clones, some missing. D and trimming come from the DNA, and the V and J calls and clone size come from that table. Of about 190,000 clones listed, roughly 84% are singletons. The CDR3 loop spans 15 amino acids. Germline CDR1 and CDR2: MNHNS and SASEGT. V was pared by 2 bases and J by 0 bases, with 11 bases between. The clonotype was recovered from a woman in her 40s who had recovered from COVID-19. The genes are TRBV6-1 and TRBJ2-7, with unresolved D. The specimen was peripheral blood. CDR3 nucleotide sequence: TGTGCCAGCAGTGAACGGATCGCTAGCTCCTACGAGCAGTACTTC. Its protein is CASSERIASSYEQYF.